This TCR beta chain originates from a study of shared clonotypes between healthy human individuals. Concerning this clone itself: Antigen specificity is unknown.

Whole-study findings and limits: Investigators expected sequencing depth to affect clonotype sharing among donors.

CDR1 and CDR2 (germline): SGHTA, FQGTGA. The CDR3 totals 14 residues. V gave up 3 bases and J gave up 8 bases; unmatched junction bases: 5. Caucasian adults living in Nashville, Tennessee, provided all samples. Genomic DNA from each subset was divided evenly over several immunoSEQ plates. Original handling: Sequence data from immunoSEQ were junction-only and lacked quality scores; consequently, filtering differed. Clones were sequenced by immunoSEQ multiplex PCR, and TCRdb holds only the in-frame ones, with some missing. That table is the source of V, J and clone size, and D and trimming were worked out from the DNA. The table records more than 400,000 clones, around four fifths of them present only once.

J is TRBJ2-1 and V is TRBV7-3, with 9 bases lining up with TRBD2. Sequences were obtained from PBMCs. The TCR sequence derives from a middle-aged woman in good health. Some clones in this sample may be carry-over from other donors' samples. The CDR3 loop reads CASSLGGRADEQFF. The CDR3, as DNA: TGTGCCAGCAGCTTGGGCGGGAGGGCGGATGAGCAGTTCTTC.